Reported below is one TCR beta chain. In the original processing: It was from reference gene primer amplification that nucleated cell counts were estimated. Using immunoSEQ multiplex PCR, the repertoire was profiled, and TCRdb retains in-frame clones only, with some absent. V and J calls and clone size are as listed in that table; D and trimming were resolved from the DNA. The sample yields more than 80,000 clones, about 80% seen once. These data are taken from a study of blood T cell repertoires in COVID-19. Across the whole study: Researchers got acute and convalescent COVID-19 samples from the United States, Italy and Spain. Sources were T cells, B-cell-depleted T cells, or PBMCs; the material itself was cDNA or gDNA.

The trim removed 0 bases at V and 8 bases at J, leaving 4 bases unmatched. The CDR3 loop spans 15 amino acids. Germline assignment: CDR1 SEHNR and CDR2 FQNEAQ (reference sequence). The source material was peripheral blood. This TCR was sampled from a human donor in a cohort sampled during active COVID-19. The chain carries TRBV7-9 and TRBJ2-1; 10 nucleotides match TRBD1. The CDR3 bases are TGTGCCAGCAGCTTAGCTGTGACAGGGGGCCATGAGCAGTTCTTC. Its protein is CASSLAVTGGHEQFF.